This is a list of T cell receptor beta chains from one sample in a study of blood T cell repertoires in COVID-19. Profiled with immunoSEQ multiplex PCR; TCRdb holds only in-frame clones, not every one. The table has about 300,000 clones, about 84% seen once. The sequencing sample was made of peripheral blood. These receptors originate from a woman between 45 and 65 years old with acute or convalescent COVID-19. CDR3s leave out the opening cysteine and the closing phenylalanine or tryptophan. Each record gives: clone size, V gene, J gene, CDR3 protein. Not all rows give a size; the values are once, few, many and, for expanded clones, a class.

>.|TRBV27|TRBJ1-4
ASSTGQAENEKLF
>.|TRBV7-6|TRBJ1-1
ASSLEIDTEAF
>.|TRBV21-1|TRBJ2-7
ASSNLTSGTLVACYEQY
>.|TRBV19|TRBJ2-1
ASSIDAENEQF
>.|TRBV6-2/TRBV6-3|TRBJ2-1
ASSYSTKGESSYNEQF
>once|TRBV20-1|TRBJ2-3
SASNQGQGATDTQY
>.|TRBV4-1|TRBJ2-7
ASSQDSGASSYEQY
>few|TRBV3-1/TRBV3-2|TRBJ2-1
ASSPLAGAYNEQF
>.|TRBV28|TRBJ2-7
ASSPAAPTGDEQY
>.|TRBV7-9|TRBJ2-2
ASSSSSSRVTGELF
>.|TRBV7-8|TRBJ1-2
ASSSRQGLWYGYT
>.|TRBV9|TRBJ2-1
ASAGVSRINEQF
>.|TRBV6-6|TRBJ2-1
ASSPHQGLAGNEQF
>few|TRBV29-1|TRBJ2-2
SVPRGYTGELF
>few|TRBV30|TRBJ2-5
AWSVSAGDWETQY
>.|TRBV7-2|TRBJ2-7
ASSSGTGAYEQY
>.|TRBV4-2|TRBJ2-1
ASSLFKEASGYNEQF
>.|TRBV4-2|TRBJ1-4
ASSQESGGGEKLF
>few|TRBV10-3|TRBJ1-1
AISEPHRGRNTEAF
>.|TRBV12-2|TRBJ2-3
ASRVSRASGSADTQY
>.|TRBV5-4|TRBJ2-6
ASSLIQASGANVLT
>many|TRBV29-1|TRBJ2-7
SVWVSGAYEQY
>.|TRBV5-6|TRBJ1-1
ASSLFGEGDTEAF